The present TCR beta chain was sequenced within a study of T cell responses to AZD1222 COVID-19 vaccine. Whole-study results and caveats: Close to half of spike-specific TCRs reportedly recognize unmutated variant regions. At baseline, just five to seven AZD1222 recipients tested seropositive. The sample set comprised mostly white British donors with more females, and clonal diversity was possibly underestimated. Mapped onto spike, vaccine-associated CD4 TCRs spanned it and were dominant at 160-218 and 743-854.

The length of the CDR3 is 16 residues. V trimming: 0 bases; J trimming: 0 bases; junction bases outside the gene matches: 2. Looked up from germline, CDR1 is SGHRS and CDR2 is YFSETQ. Method: immunoSEQ multiplex PCR; TCRdb's copy keeps in-frame clones and lacks some. The table has 250,000 to 300,000 clones, about 94% seen once. With regard to this clone: Its target is not known.

Sequencing was performed on peripheral blood, taken 28 days after the second AZD1222 dose. This rearrangement joins TRBV5-1 to TRBJ1-1; 10 bases fit TRBD1. The clonotype comes from an adult who received the AZD1222 COVID-19 vaccine. CDR3 residues: CASSLATGGLNTEAFF. CDR3 in DNA: TGCGCCAGCAGCTTGGCGACAGGGGGCCTGAACACTGAAGCTTTCTTT.